This T cell receptor (beta chain) was found in a study of radiation and T cells in renal cell carcinoma. Study findings and constraints: From baseline, blood top tumor clonotypes peaked at 2 weeks post-radiation.

A note on this clone: Antigen specificity is unknown.

Regarding time point: blood 4 weeks post-SBRT, at nephrectomy. Regarding treatment: 15 Gy SBRT to primary tumor, nephrectomy 4 weeks later. Nephrectomy followed 15 Gy stereotactic body radiation by 4 weeks. Blood was sampled at baseline, 2 weeks and 4 weeks after SBRT. Using immunoSEQ multiplex PCR, the repertoire was profiled, and TCRdb retains in-frame clones only, with some absent. Here the sample spans 150,000 to 200,000 clones, about 85% being singletons. Sequenced material: blood, taken from a patient whose treatment included radiotherapy and nephrectomy. The receptor comes from a woman aged 45-65 years with renal cell carcinoma.

CDR3 loop: CASSASSSADTQYF. DNA of the CDR3: TGTGCCAGCAGTGCTTCTAGTAGCGCAGATACGCAGTATTTT. This chain connects TRBV6-4 to TRBJ2-3, with D maybe TRBD2 (5 bases). Germline lookup yields CDR1 MRHNA and CDR2 SNTAGT. Trimming removed 4 bases at V and 4 bases at J, with 12 bases between. This CDR3 spans 14 amino acids.